One sample yielded the 18 T cell receptor beta chains listed below, sequenced in a study of breast tumors, draining lymph nodes, adjacent tissues. The lymph nodes were axillary draining lymph nodes from breast cancer patients. TCRdb fed the multiplex PCR reads into MiXCR, producing one record per CDR3 protein. The sample has more than 250,000 distinct CDR3 sequences; around 30% are singletons. The specimen was axillary lymph node tissue. These receptors were obtained from a female donor with breast cancer. Some clones in this sample may be carry-over from other donors' samples.

Regarding this clonotype: A read error may be the cause here, since a much bigger clone is one base away. V gene TRBV3-1 combines with J gene TRBJ1-4; D remains unclear. CDR3 length equals 14 residues. Germline CDR1 and CDR2: LGHDT and YNNKEL (reference sequence). The CDR3 bases are TGTGCCAGCGGCCAAGGAGGGAGTAGCGAAAAACTGTTTTTT. This sequence encodes CASGQGGSSEKLFF.

This clonotype has more than one count but fewer than ten. The chain is built from TRBV27 and TRBJ2-5; tentative D call: TRBD1 (6 bases). Germline CDR1 reads MNHEY; CDR2 reads SMNVEV (reference sequence). The V end lost 1 base, the J end lost 1 base, and 10 bases lay between the germline ends. The CDR3 contains 15 residues. The CDR3 is CASSLLGTSQETQYF. DNA of the CDR3: TGTGCCAGCAGTTTATTAGGGACATCCCAAGAGACCCAGTACTTC.

Note on this clonotype: At one of its ends the junction is not consistent with the germline gene, which may arise from a read error. The gene calls are TRBV19 and TRBJ2-2, with 13 bases aligning to TRBD2. The germline CDR1 and CDR2 sequences are LNHDA and SQIVND (reference sequence). The CDR3 consists of 19 residues. CDR3 sequence reads: CASTEATSGRVGNPGALFF. DNA of the CDR3: TGTGCCAGTACCGAGGCTACTAGCGGGAGGGTGGGGAACCCCGGGGCGCTGTTTTTT.

Details on this clonotype: A clone one base away is much larger, so this may be a read error. The rearrangement joins TRBV11-2 to TRBJ2-3; the match to TRBD2 covers 11 bases. The V and J ends lost 8 bases and 5 bases, in that order; junction bases with no gene match: 9. Germline CDR1 is SGHAT and CDR2 is FQNNGV. The CDR3 runs 15 residues. The CDR3 reads CASGVLAGARDTQYF. Here the CDR3 DNA reads TGTGCCAGCGGCGTACTAGCGGGAGCAAGAGATACGCAGTATTTT.

The chain combines TRBV20-1 with TRBJ2-3; possible D gene TRBD2, 7 bases. Deletions cut 7 bases from V and 1 base from J, with 18 bases between. There are 15 residues in the CDR3. Germline-derived CDR1 and CDR2 are DFQATT and SNEGSKA (reference sequence). The CDR3 DNA is TGCAGTGTAGGGGCGGGAGAGGGGGGCACAGATACGCAGTATTTT. This gives the protein CSVGAGEGGTDTQYF.

This clonotype has ten or more counts. The chain has TRBV5-1 and TRBJ2-5; TRBD2 aligns across 10 bases. Losses at the gene ends were 8 bases for V and 0 bases for J; bases not matched to a gene: 4. Germline V gene sequence: CDR1 SGHRS, CDR2 YFSETQ. This CDR3 spans 14 amino acids. CDR3 region: CASQRGGNQETQYF. The DNA for the CDR3 is TGCGCCAGTCAGCGGGGGGGAAACCAAGAGACCCAGTACTTC.

This clonotype was picked up one time. The genes are TRBV10-3 and TRBJ1-4; D is possibly TRBD1 (5 bases). V was cut by 0 bases and J by 8 bases, with 10 bases left in between. Germline lookup yields CDR1 ENHRY and CDR2 SYGVKD. The CDR3 has 14 amino acids. DNA for the CDR3: TGTGCCATCAGTGAGTCAAGGGGTGGGGAAAAACTGTTTTTT. As protein: CAISESRGGEKLFF.

The rearrangement uses TRBV6-1 and TRBJ2-2, with a possible D match to TRBD2 (5 bases). Germline V lookup: CDR1 MNHNS, CDR2 SASEGT. The CDR3 has 15 amino acids. V was trimmed by 2 bases and J by 4 bases, leaving 11 bases between them. This CDR3 is CASSEKGRGTGELFF. In nucleotides, the CDR3 is TGTGCCAGCAGTGAAAAGGGCCGGGGCACCGGGGAGCTGTTTTTT.

Remarks on this clonotype: This may come from a read error, since a much larger clone is one base off. This chain joins TRBV20-1 and TRBJ1-4; no clear D gene. Germline loops: CDR1 DFQATT, CDR2 SNEGSKA (reference sequence). The CDR3 is 16 residues long. CDR3 sequence reads: CSARVPSGKSNDKLFF. DNA of the CDR3: TGCAGTGCTAGAGTACCCTCCGGGAAGTCTAATGACAAACTGTTTTTT.

This clonotype was recorded many times. The V and J genes are TRBV7-9 and TRBJ2-6; D unresolved. Germline V lookup: CDR1 SEHNR, CDR2 FQNEAQ (reference sequence). The V end was cut by 2 bases, the J end by 2 bases, with 1 base between. The CDR3 sequence is 13 residues long. CDR3 coding DNA: TGTGCCAGCAGCTTACCTGGGGCCAACGTCCTGACTTTC. Translated, it gives CASSLPGANVLTF.

In the case of this clonotype: A clone one base away is much larger, so this may be a read error. The rearrangement joins TRBV6-5 to TRBJ1-2; TRBD1 matches at 8 bases. Germline-derived CDR1 and CDR2 are MNHEY and SVGAGI. The CDR3 sequence is 14 residues long. The CDR3 nucleotides read TGTACCAGCAGCTACACTGGACAGGGCTATGGCTACACCTTC. Its protein is CTSSYTGQGYGYTF.

The genes are TRBV29-1 and TRBJ2-1; 10 bases line up with TRBD2. V dropped 8 bases and J dropped 6; count of bases not matched to a gene: 4. CDR3 size: 12 residues. Looked up from germline, CDR1 is SQVTM and CDR2 is ANQGSEA. The DNA of the CDR3 is TGCAGCAGTTGGACTAGCGGCAATGAGCAGTTCTTC. This encodes CSSWTSGNEQFF.

In this sample, this clonotype turned up a few times. This chain links TRBV12-3 or TRBV12-4 with TRBJ2-3, with 9 bases aligning to TRBD1. The CDR3 covers 15 residues. CDR3 protein: CAKGMTGGSTDTQYF. The CDR3 nucleotides read TGTGCTAAGGGGATGACAGGGGGGAGTACAGATACGCAGTATTTT.

Concerning this clonotype itself: With a much larger clone just one base away, this may be a read error. The chain combines TRBV12-3 or TRBV12-4 with TRBJ2-5; TRBD2 is a possible D gene (6 bases). The CDR3 consists of 14 residues. The CDR3 is CASSFVGGEETQHF. In DNA, the CDR3 is TGTGCCAGCAGTTTTGTGGGAGGTGAGGAGACCCAGCACTTC.

This clonotype was observed once. CDR3 bases: TGTGCCACCAGCAGCAGCGGGATAGGGGAGACCCAGTACTTC. Residues: CATSSSGIGETQYF. The chain links TRBV15 to TRBJ2-5; TRBD2 matches at 7 bases. J was trimmed by 5 bases and V by 3 bases; bases with no gene match: 6. The CDR3 spans 14 residues. From germline, CDR1 is LNHNV and CDR2 YYDKDF (reference sequence). Full variable domain (remainder filled in from reference TRBV15 and TRBJ2-5): DAMVIQNPRYQVTQFGKPVTLSCSQTLNHNVMYWYQQKSSQAPKLLFHYYDKDFNNEADTPDNFQSRRPNTSFCFLDIRSPGLGDTAMYLCATSSSGIGETQYFGPGTRLLVL.

This clonotype has more than one count but fewer than ten. The chain employs TRBV12-3 or TRBV12-4 and TRBJ1-1, with D tentatively TRBD1 (6 bases). CDR3 length: 14 amino acids. V was cut by 5 bases and J by 3 bases, with 13 bases left in between. This CDR3 is CASSAGNRDTEAFF. CDR3 in DNA: TGTGCCAGCAGTGCCGGGAACAGGGACACTGAAGCTTTCTTT.

This clonotype was observed many times. The chain joins TRBV19 to TRBJ2-7; 10 bases are a match to TRBD2. J gave up 4 bases and V 4 bases, and 4 bases lay outside the gene matches. Per germline, CDR1 LNHDA and CDR2 SQIVND (reference sequence). The CDR3 is made up of 14 amino acids. The CDR3 region has the DNA TGTGCCAGTAGTAATCCTAGCGGGAGTTACGAGCAGTACTTC. Translation: CASSNPSGSYEQYF.

This clonotype was seen at least ten times. The rearrangement joins TRBV12-3 or TRBV12-4 to TRBJ2-5, with 9 bases identical to TRBD1. The CDR3 is made up of 17 amino acids. J was trimmed by 5 bases and V by 0 bases; bases with no gene match: 10. CDR3 loop: CASSLALLGTGRETQYF. DNA of the CDR3: TGTGCCAGCAGTTTAGCCTTATTGGGGACAGGGAGGGAGACCCAGTACTTC.